The clone carrying this T cell receptor beta chain has more than one count but fewer than ten. Its antigen is undetermined. The data stem from a study of CD8 T cells in ankylosing spondylitis. Broader study findings: A TCR beta motif of eight or nine highly homologous variants seemed to mark ankylosing spondylitis blood.

Each CDR3 protein gets one entry after TCRdb re-called the 5' RACE reads with MiXCR. Of 700,000 to 850,000 distinct CDR3 sequences detected, approximately 12% appear once; the ten largest clones hold about 0.5%. The receptor was isolated from a male donor with ankylosing spondylitis. The source material was blood, either unsorted or a sorted T cell fraction (not recorded which).

CDR3 DNA sequence: TGTGCCACCAGTGATTTTTCGCGAGAAGCTTTCTTT. Translation: CATSDFSREAFF. The chain has TRBV24-1 and TRBJ1-1; unclear D gene. The V gene lost 1 base and the J gene lost 8 bases, with 7 bases spanning the gap. From germline, CDR1 is KGHDR and CDR2 SFDVKD. This CDR3 is 12 amino acids long.